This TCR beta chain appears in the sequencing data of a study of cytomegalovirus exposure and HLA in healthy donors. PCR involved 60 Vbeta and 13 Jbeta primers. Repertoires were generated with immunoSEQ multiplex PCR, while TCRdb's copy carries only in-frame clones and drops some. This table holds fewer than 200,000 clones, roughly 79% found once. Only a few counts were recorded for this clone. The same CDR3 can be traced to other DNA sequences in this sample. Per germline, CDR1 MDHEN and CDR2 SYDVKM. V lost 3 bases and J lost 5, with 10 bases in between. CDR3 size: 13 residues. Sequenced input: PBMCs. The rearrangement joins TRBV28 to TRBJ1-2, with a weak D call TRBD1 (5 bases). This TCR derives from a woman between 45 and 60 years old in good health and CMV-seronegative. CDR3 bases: TGTGCCAGCAGTTTGACAGACAGTTATGGCTACACCTTC. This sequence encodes CASSLTDSYGYTF.